Following are 2 T cell receptor beta chains from one sample sequenced in a study of chemoradiotherapy in HPV16-positive cancers. The protocol was immunoSEQ multiplex PCR, while the TCRdb copy is restricted to in-frame clones and leaves out a portion. Of 6,000 to 6,500 clones listed, about 93% are singletons. The sequencing used blood, collected from a patient who underwent chemoradiotherapy. These receptors originate from a human donor with HPV-associated anogenital cancer.

V gene TRBV11-3 combines with J gene TRBJ2-1, with 9 bases matching TRBD2. J gave up 10 bases and V 1 base, and 8 bases lay outside the gene matches. CDR1 is SGHNT, CDR2 YENEEA, per germline. The CDR3 totals 15 residues. The CDR3 loop is CASSLGLADREEQFF. The CDR3 DNA reads TGTGCCAGCAGCTTAGGACTAGCGGATCGAGAAGAGCAGTTCTTC. Full variable domain (rest looked up from reference TRBV11-3 and TRBJ2-1): EAGVVQSPRYKIIEKKQPVAFWCNPISGHNTLYWYLQNLGQGPELLIRYENEEAVDDSQLPKDRFSAERLKGVDSTLKIQPAELGDSAVYLCASSLGLADREEQFFGPGTRLTVL.

The chain has TRBV28 and TRBJ1-4, with a tentative D call TRBD1 (6 bases). Germline V gene sequence: CDR1 MDHEN, CDR2 SYDVKM. CDR3 size: 15 residues. With 4 bases removed from V and 6 bases from J, the gap between germline ends came to 15 bases. CDR3 coding DNA: TGTGCCAGCAGTTCATCAGGGGAAGAGGATGAAAAACTGTTTTTT. It is translated as CASSSSGEEDEKLFF. Using reference TRBV28 and TRBJ1-4 for the parts outside the CDR3, the full variable domain is DVKVTQSSRYLVKRTGEKVFLECVQDMDHENMFWYRQDPGLGLRLIYFSYDVKMKEKGDIPEGYSVSREKKERFSLILESASTNQTSMYLCASSSSGEEDEKLFFGSGTQLSVL.